The 7 T cell receptor beta chains given below trace back to one sample, sequenced in a study of CD8 T cells in ankylosing spondylitis. TCRdb re-analysed the 5' RACE reads in MiXCR, keeping a single row per CDR3 protein. This sample has under 200,000 distinct CDR3 sequences, with roughly 12% found just once. Source material: blood, either unsorted or a sorted T cell fraction (not recorded which). The receptor set was obtained from a male donor with ankylosing spondylitis or in good health (not recorded which).

The chain recombines TRBV6-1 with TRBJ1-5; 9 bases agree with TRBD1. The CDR3 runs 17 residues. V trimming: 4 bases; J trimming: 0 bases; junction bases outside the gene matches: 7. In germline, CDR1 is MNHNS, CDR2 SASEGT. The CDR3 nucleotides are TGTGCCAGCAGTGGGGACAGGGACTTTTATAGCAATCAGCCCCAGCATTTT. As protein: CASSGDRDFYSNQPQHF.

This chain uses TRBV7-9 with TRBJ2-2; D perhaps matches TRBD2 (5 bases). Looked up from germline, CDR1 is SEHNR and CDR2 is FQNEAQ (reference sequence). This CDR3 has 15 amino acids. V lost 4 bases and J 1 base, leaving 10 bases between the germline ends. CDR3 protein: CASSWRARNTGELFF. The CDR3 DNA reads TGTGCCAGCAGCTGGCGGGCTCGGAACACCGGGGAGCTGTTTTTT.

V gene TRBV7-2 combines with J gene TRBJ1-5, with D possibly matching TRBD1 (5 bases). Germline lookup yields CDR1 SGHTA and CDR2 FQGNSA. Trimming pared 5 bases from V and 1 base from J, leaving 12 bases between. The CDR3 runs to 15 residues. This CDR3 is CASSPGTRSNQPQHF. CDR3 coding DNA: TGTGCCAGCAGCCCCGGGACCCGGAGCAATCAGCCCCAGCATTTT. Looking up the rest from reference TRBV7-2 and TRBJ1-5 gives the full variable domain: GAGVSQSPSNKVTEKGKDVELRCDPISGHTALYWYRQSLGQGLEFLIYFQGNSAPDKSGLPSDRFSAERTGGSVSTLTIQRTQQEDSAVYLCASSPGTRSNQPQHFGDGTRLSIL.

This clonotype was seen at least ten times. As DNA, the CDR3 is TGTGCCAGCAGCCAAGGGCTACAGGGTCAGGACACTGAAGCTTTCTTT. Its protein product is CASSQGLQGQDTEAFF. This sequence joins TRBV3-1 and TRBJ1-1, with D possibly TRBD1 on 6 matching bases. CDR1 is LGHDT, CDR2 YNNKEL, per germline (reference sequence). There are 16 residues in the CDR3. V was pared by 1 base and J by 3 bases, with 15 bases between.

This clonotype was seen only a few times. This chain joins TRBV6-1 and TRBJ2-1; 12 bases are shared with TRBD2. The CDR3 runs 16 residues. V shed 7 bases and J 7 bases; nucleotides not matched to a gene: 11. Germline V lookup: CDR1 MNHNS, CDR2 SASEGT. CDR3: CASIGTSGPIENEQFF. The CDR3 DNA follows: TGTGCCAGCATCGGGACTAGCGGGCCCATTGAGAATGAGCAGTTCTTC.

This clonotype has a handful of counts. V usage is TRBV15 and J usage is TRBJ2-7, with D possibly being TRBD2 (6 bases). Germline CDR1 is LNHNV and CDR2 is YYDKDF (reference sequence). The CDR3 length is 15 residues. The V end was cut by 6 bases, the J end by 0 bases, with 15 bases between. The CDR3 region is CATSLGGQLSYEQYF. In DNA form, the CDR3 reads TGTGCCACCAGTCTAGGAGGGCAGCTCTCCTACGAGCAGTACTTC.

Ten or more counts support this clonotype. The chain recombines TRBV4-3 with TRBJ2-6; tentatively, D is TRBD2 (5 bases). The V and J ends lost 4 bases and 0 bases respectively, with 10 bases between them. The V gene's germline CDR1 is LGHNA and CDR2 YSLEER. The CDR3 is made up of 16 amino acids. CDR3 residues: CASSLLRGSGANVLTF. Here the CDR3 DNA reads TGCGCCAGCAGCCTATTACGGGGCTCTGGGGCCAACGTCCTGACTTTC.